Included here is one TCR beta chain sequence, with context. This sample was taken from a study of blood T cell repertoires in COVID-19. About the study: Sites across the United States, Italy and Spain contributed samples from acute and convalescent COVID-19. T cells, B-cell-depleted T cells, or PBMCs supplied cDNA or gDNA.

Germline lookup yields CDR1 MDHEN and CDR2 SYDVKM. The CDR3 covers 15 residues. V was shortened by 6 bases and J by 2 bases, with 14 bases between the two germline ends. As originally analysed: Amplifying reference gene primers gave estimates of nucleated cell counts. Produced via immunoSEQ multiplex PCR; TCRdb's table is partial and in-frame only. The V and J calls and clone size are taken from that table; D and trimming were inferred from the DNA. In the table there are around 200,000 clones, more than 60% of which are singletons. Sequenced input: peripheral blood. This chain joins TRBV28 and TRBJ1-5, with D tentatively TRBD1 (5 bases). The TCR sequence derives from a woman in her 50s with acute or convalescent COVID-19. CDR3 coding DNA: TGTGCCAGCAGGCCCGGGGGGGTGGGCAATCAGCCCCAGCATTTT. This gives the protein CASRPGGVGNQPQHF.